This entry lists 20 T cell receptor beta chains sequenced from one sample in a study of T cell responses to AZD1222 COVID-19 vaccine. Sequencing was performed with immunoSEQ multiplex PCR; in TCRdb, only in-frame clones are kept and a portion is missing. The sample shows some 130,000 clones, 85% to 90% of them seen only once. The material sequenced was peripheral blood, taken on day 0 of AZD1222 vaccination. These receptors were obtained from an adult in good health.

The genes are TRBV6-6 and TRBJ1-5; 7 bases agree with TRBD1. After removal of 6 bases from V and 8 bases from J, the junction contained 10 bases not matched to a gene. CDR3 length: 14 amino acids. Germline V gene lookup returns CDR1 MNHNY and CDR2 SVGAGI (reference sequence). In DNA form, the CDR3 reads TGTGCCAGCAGAGGGGCAGGGGGTCCTGAGCCCCAGCATTTT. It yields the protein CASRGAGGPEPQHF.

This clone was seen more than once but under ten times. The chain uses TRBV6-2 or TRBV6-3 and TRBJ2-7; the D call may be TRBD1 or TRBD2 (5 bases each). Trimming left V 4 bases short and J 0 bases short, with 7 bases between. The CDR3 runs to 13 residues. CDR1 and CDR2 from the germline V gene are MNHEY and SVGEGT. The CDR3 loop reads CASSWGFSYEQYF. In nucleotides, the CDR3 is TGTGCCAGCAGTTGGGGGTTCTCCTACGAGCAGTACTTC.

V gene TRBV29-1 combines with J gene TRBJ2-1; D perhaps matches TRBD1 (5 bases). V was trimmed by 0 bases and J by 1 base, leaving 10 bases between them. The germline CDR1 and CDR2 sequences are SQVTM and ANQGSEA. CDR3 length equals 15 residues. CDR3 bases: TGCAGCGTTGAAGATCTGACAGATTCCTACAATGAGCAGTTCTTC. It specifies CSVEDLTDSYNEQFF.

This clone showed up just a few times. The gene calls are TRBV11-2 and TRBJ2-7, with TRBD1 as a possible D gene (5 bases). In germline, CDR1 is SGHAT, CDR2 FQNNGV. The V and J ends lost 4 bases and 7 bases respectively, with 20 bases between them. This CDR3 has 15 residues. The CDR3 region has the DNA TGTGCCAGCAGCTCAGTCGGGTCAGGACATAAGGAGCAGTACTTC. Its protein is CASSSVGSGHKEQYF.

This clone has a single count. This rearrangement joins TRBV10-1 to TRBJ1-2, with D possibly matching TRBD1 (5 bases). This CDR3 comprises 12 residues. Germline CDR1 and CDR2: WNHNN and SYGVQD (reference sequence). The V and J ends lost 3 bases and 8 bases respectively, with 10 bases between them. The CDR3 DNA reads TGCGCCAGCAGTGATGGGGGTCGGGGCTACACCTTC. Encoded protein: CASSDGGRGYTF.

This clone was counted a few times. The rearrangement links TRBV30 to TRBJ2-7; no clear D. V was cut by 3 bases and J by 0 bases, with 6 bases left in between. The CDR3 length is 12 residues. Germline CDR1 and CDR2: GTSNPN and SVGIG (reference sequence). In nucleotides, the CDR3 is TGTGCCTGGAGGCCGAGCTCCTACGAGCAGTACTTC. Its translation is CAWRPSSYEQYF.

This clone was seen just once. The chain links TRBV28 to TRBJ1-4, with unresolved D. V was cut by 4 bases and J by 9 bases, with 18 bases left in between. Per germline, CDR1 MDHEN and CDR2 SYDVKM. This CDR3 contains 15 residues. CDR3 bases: TGTGCCAGCAGTTCTCTGCAGGCCGGAACACAAAAACTGTTTTTT. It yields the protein CASSSLQAGTQKLFF.

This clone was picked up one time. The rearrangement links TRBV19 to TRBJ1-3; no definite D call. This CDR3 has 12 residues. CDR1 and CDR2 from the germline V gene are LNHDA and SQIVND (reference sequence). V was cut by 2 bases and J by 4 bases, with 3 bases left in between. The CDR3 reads CASSIIGNTIYF. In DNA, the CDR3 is TGTGCCAGTAGTATAATCGGAAACACCATATATTTT.

In nucleotides, the CDR3 is TGTGCCAGCAGCCCCCCGGACTATGGCTACACCTTC. Translation: CASSPPDYGYTF. The J gene is TRBJ1-2, the V gene TRBV7-8; D gene ambiguous. V was pared by 5 bases and J by 3 bases, with 7 bases between. The CDR3 covers 12 residues. The germline gives CDR1 SGHVS, CDR2 FQNEAQ.

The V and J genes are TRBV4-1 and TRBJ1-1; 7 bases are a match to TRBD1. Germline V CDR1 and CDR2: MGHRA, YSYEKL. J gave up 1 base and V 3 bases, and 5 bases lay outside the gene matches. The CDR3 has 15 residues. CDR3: CASSQSWTGNTEAFF. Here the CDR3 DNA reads TGCGCCAGCAGCCAGAGCTGGACAGGGAACACTGAAGCTTTCTTT.

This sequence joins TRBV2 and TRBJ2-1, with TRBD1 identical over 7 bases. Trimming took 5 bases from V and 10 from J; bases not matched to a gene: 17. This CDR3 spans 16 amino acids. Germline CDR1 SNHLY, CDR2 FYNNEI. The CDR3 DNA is TGTGCCAGCAGTCTTAATCCGGGACAGCCGGGCGGGGAGCAGTTCTTC. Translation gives CASSLNPGQPGGEQFF.

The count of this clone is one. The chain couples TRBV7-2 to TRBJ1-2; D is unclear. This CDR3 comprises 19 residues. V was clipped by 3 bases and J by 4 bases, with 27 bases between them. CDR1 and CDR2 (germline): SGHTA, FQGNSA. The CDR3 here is CASSFSTRQAPKSLYGYTF. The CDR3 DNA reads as TGTGCCAGCAGCTTCTCCACCCGGCAGGCCCCAAAGTCCCTCTATGGCTACACCTTC. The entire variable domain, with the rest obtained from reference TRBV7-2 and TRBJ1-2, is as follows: GAGVSQSPSNKVTEKGKDVELRCDPISGHTALYWYRQSLGQGLEFLIYFQGNSAPDKSGLPSDRFSAERTGGSVSTLTIQRTQQEDSAVYLCASSFSTRQAPKSLYGYTFGSGTRLTVV.

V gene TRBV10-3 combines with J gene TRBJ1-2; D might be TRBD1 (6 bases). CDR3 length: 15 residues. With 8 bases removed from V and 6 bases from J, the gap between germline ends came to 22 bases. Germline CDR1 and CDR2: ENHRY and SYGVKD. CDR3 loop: CAIGTEIQGLDGYTF. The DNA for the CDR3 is TGTGCCATCGGGACCGAAATACAGGGATTGGATGGCTACACCTTC.

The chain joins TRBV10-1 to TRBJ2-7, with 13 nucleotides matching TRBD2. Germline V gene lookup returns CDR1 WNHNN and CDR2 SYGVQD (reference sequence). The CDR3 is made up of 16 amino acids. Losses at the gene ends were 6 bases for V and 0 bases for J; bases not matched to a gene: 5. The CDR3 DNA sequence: TGCGCCAGCAGCTCTGGGACTAGCGGGGTCTCCTACGAGCAGTACTTC. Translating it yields CASSSGTSGVSYEQYF.

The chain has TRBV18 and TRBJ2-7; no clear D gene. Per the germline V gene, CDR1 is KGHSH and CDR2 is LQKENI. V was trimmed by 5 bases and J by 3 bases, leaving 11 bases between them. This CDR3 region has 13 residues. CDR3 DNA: TGTGCCAGCTCAGGGTACATGGACTACGAGCAGTACTTC. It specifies CASSGYMDYEQYF.

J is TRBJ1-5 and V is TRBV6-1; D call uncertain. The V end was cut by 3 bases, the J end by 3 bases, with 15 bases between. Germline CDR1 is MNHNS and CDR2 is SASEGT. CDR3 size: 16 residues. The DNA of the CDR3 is TGTGCCAGCAGTGATCCGCACCGAGATTTCAATCAGCCCCAGCATTTT. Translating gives CASSDPHRDFNQPQHF.

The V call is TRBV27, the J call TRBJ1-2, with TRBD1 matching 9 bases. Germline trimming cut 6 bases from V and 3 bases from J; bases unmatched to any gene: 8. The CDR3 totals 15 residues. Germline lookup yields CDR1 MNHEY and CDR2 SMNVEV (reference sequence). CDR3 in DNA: TGTGCCAGCAGGCGGCACAGGGGGCCTGACTATGGCTACACCTTC. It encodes CASRRHRGPDYGYTF.

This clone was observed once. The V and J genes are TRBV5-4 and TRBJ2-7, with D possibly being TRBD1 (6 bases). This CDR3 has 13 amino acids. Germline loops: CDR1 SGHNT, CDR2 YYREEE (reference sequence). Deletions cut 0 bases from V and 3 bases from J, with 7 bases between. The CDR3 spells CASSLGTVYEQYF. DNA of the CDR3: TGTGCCAGCAGCTTGGGGACAGTCTACGAGCAGTACTTC.

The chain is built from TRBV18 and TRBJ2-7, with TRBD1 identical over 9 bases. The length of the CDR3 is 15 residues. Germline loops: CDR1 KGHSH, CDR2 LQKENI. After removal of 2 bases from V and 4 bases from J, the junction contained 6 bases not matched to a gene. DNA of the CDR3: TGTGCCAGCTCACCAACAGGGGGCATAGGATACGAGCAGTACTTC. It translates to CASSPTGGIGYEQYF.

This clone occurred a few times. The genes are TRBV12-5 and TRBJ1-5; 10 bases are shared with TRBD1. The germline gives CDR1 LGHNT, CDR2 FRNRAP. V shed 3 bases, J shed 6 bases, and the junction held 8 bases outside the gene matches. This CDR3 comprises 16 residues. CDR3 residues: CASGLQGQGWGQPQHF. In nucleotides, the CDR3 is TGTGCTAGTGGTTTACAGGGACAGGGGTGGGGTCAGCCCCAGCATTTT.